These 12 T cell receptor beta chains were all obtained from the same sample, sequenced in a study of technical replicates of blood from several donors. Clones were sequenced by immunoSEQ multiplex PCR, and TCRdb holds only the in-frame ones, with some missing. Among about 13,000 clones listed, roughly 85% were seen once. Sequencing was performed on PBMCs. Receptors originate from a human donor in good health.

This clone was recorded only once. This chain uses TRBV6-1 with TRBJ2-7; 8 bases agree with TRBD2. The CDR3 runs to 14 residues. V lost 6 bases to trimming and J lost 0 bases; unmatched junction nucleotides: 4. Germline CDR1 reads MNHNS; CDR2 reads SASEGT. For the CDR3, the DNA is TGTGCCAGCAGGGGCGGGAGGCACTCCTACGAGCAGTACTTC. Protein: CASRGGRHSYEQYF.

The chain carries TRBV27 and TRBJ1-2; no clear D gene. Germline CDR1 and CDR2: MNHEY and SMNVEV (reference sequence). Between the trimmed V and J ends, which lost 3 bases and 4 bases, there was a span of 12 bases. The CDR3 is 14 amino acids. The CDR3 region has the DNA TGTGCCAGCAGTTTTACTCGGGGTGCCTATGGCTACACCTTC. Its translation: CASSFTRGAYGYTF.

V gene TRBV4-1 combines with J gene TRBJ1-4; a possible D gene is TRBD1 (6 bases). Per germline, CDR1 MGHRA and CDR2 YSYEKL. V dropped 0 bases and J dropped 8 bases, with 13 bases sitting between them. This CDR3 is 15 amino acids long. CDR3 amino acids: CASSQDTGREEKLFF. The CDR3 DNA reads TGCGCCAGCAGCCAAGATACAGGGCGAGAAGAAAAACTGTTTTTT.

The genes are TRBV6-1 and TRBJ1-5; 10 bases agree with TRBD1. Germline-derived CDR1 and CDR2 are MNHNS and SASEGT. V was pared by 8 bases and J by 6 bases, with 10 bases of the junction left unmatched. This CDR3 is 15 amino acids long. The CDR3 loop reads CASQGGGTGAQPQHF. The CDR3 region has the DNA TGTGCCAGCCAAGGAGGGGGGACAGGGGCTCAGCCCCAGCATTTT.

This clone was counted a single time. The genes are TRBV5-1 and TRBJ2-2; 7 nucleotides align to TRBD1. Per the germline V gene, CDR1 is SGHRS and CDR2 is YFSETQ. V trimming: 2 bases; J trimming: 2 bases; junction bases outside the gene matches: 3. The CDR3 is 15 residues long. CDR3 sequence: CASSLGTENTGELFF. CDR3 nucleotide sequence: TGCGCCAGCAGCTTAGGGACAGAAAACACCGGGGAGCTGTTTTTT. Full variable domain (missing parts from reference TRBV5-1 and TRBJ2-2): KAGVTQTPRYLIKTRGQQVTLSCSPISGHRSVSWYQQTPGQGLQFLFEYFSETQRNKGNFPGRFSGRQFSNSRSEMNVSTLELGDSALYLCASSLGTENTGELFFGEGSRLTVL.

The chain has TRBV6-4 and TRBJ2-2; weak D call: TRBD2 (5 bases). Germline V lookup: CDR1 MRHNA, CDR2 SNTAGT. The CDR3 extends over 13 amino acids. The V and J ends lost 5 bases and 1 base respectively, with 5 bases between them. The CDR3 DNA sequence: TGTGCCAGCAGTAGCGGGAACACCGGGGAGCTGTTTTTT. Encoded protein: CASSSGNTGELFF.

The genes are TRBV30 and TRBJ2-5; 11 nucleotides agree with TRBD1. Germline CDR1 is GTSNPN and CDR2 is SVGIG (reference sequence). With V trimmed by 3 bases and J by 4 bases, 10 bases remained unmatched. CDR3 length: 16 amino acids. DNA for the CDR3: TGTGCCTGGAGCTTGGGGACAGGGGGAATGGGAGAGACCCAGTACTTC. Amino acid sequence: CAWSLGTGGMGETQYF.

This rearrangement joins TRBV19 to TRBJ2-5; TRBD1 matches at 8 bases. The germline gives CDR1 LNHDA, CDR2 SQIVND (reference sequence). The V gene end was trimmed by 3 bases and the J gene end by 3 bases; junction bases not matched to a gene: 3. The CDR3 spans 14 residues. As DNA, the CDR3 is TGTGCCAGTAGTATCAAACAGGGGGAAGAGACCCAGTACTTC. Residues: CASSIKQGEETQYF.

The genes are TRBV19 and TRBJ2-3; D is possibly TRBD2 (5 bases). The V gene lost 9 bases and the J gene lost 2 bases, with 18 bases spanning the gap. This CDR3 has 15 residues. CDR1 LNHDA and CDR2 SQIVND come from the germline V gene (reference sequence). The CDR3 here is CASKEGYGVTDTQYF. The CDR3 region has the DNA TGTGCCAGCAAAGAGGGCTATGGGGTCACAGATACGCAGTATTTT. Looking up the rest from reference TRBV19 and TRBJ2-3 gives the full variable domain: DGGITQSPKYLFRKEGQNVTLSCEQNLNHDAMYWYRQDPGQGLRLIYYSQIVNDFQKGDIAEGYSVSREKKESFPLTVTSAQKNPTAFYLCASKEGYGVTDTQYFGPGTRLTVL.

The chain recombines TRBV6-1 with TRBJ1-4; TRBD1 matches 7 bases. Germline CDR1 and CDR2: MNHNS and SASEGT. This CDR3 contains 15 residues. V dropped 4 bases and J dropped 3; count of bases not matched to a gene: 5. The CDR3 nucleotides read TGTGCCAGCAGTGCCCAGGGGGAGGCTAATGAAAAACTGTTTTTT. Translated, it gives CASSAQGEANEKLFF.

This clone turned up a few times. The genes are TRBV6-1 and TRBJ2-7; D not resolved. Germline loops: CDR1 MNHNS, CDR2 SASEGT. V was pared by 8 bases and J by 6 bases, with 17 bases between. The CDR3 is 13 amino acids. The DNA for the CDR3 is TGTGCCAGCCGGAGTTGGAAGGAGAGCGAGCAGTACTTC. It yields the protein CASRSWKESEQYF.

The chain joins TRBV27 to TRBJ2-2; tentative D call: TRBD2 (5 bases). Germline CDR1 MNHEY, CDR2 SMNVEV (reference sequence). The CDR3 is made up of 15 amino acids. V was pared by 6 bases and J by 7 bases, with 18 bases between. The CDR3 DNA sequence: TGTGCCAGCAGCCAAGCTAGCTTCCTTTACGGGGAGCTGTTTTTT. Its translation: CASSQASFLYGELFF.